The source of this T cell receptor (beta chain) is a study of beta chain features in type 1 diabetes. Study results and limitations: Although PCR might favor shorter templates, it would do so equally in patients and controls. A moderate, significant TCRB CDR3 shortening appeared in type 1 diabetes across four CD4+ subsets. When VDJ junctions were examined, type 1 diabetes patients showed fewer insertions and more deletions.

The whole isolated RNA underwent reverse transcription, so sequencing captured expressed TCRB transcripts. Clones were read by immunoSEQ multiplex PCR, and TCRdb kept only the in-frame ones, dropping some. The sample lists 500,000 to 850,000 clones, around 15% occurring once. This clone came up a few times. Antigen specificity is unknown. Germline V gene lookup returns CDR1 SGHRS and CDR2 YFSETQ. Trimming cost V 6 bases and J 1 base, with 13 bases left between them. The CDR3 length is 14 residues. Sorting based on CD45RO/CCR7/CD25/CD127/CD95/CD27 separated CD4+ naive, central memory, regulatory and stem cell-like memory cells.

The sequence came from a man aged 18-30 years with type 1 diabetes. The sequenced sample consisted of naive CD4+ T cells from blood. V gene TRBV5-1 combines with J gene TRBJ1-1; D is uncertain. CDR3 amino acids: CASTAPLSNTEAFF. DNA for the CDR3: TGCGCCAGCACGGCACCGTTGTCGAACACTGAAGCTTTCTTT.